This T cell receptor (beta chain) was obtained from a study of OX40 agonist ivuxolimab in advanced cancers. Measured with immunoSEQ multiplex PCR; TCRdb has only the in-frame clones, and not every one. The table shows about 39,000 clones, with roughly 90% occurring only once. Trimming removed 0 bases at V and 4 bases at J, with 11 bases between. Germline values: CDR1 LGHNA, CDR2 YNFKEQ. The CDR3 sequence is 15 residues long. The chain combines TRBV4-2 with TRBJ2-3; perhaps TRBD1 as D (5 bases). The TCR sequence derives from an adult with an advanced solid tumor such as melanoma, head and neck, liver or kidney cancer. This specimen was CD4+ or CD8+ T cells sorted from blood, taken in a trial of the OX40 agonist ivuxolimab. The CDR3 DNA sequence: TGTGCCAGCAGCCAAGATTTTGGGGCCCCAGATACGCAGTATTTT. Translated, it gives CASSQDFGAPDTQYF.